The next 15 T cell receptor beta chains were all read from a single sample in a study of T-cell reconstitution after alpha-beta-depleted transplantation in children. Unique molecular identifiers featured in how the TCRbeta library was prepared. TCRdb used MiXCR to reprocess the PCR reads, holding one entry per CDR3 protein. The sample lists 750,000 to 950,000 distinct CDR3 sequences; 16% were seen once. Sequencing was performed on PBMCs, mostly from graft donor cells, taken 360 days after TCRalphabeta/CD19-depleted stem cell transplant. These receptors came from a male patient aged 10 to 17 who had a stem cell transplant for acute lymphoblastic leukemia, so the T cells may come from the graft donor.

The chain links TRBV24-1 to TRBJ2-3, with D maybe TRBD2 (5 bases). This CDR3 is built from 15 residues. V lost 11 bases to trimming and J lost 2 bases, with 19 bases between them. The germline CDR1 and CDR2 sequences are KGHDR and SFDVKD. The CDR3 protein is CAISGSERFTDTQYF. In DNA, the CDR3 is TGTGCCATATCGGGGTCGGAACGGTTCACAGATACGCAGTATTTT.

The sample holds a few counts of this clonotype. The chain joins TRBV12-3 or TRBV12-4 to TRBJ2-2, with D uncertain. The CDR3 has 14 amino acids. V was trimmed by 2 bases and J by 2 bases, leaving 6 bases between them. The CDR3 sequence: CASSLSFNTGELFF. CDR3 in DNA: TGTGCCAGCAGTTTATCGTTCAACACCGGGGAGCTGTTTTTT.

The chain has TRBV14 and TRBJ2-7; the match to TRBD1 covers 9 bases. V shed 0 bases, J shed 4 bases, and the junction held 4 bases outside the gene matches. Germline CDR1 is SGHDN and CDR2 is FVKESK. The CDR3 runs 15 residues. CDR3 residues: CASSQDGTGLYEQYF. CDR3 nucleotides: TGTGCCAGCAGCCAAGATGGGACAGGGCTATACGAGCAGTACTTC.

The CDR3 loop is CASSFTQPKKPQHF. CDR3 coding DNA: TGTGCCAGCAGCTTCACACAGCCGAAGAAACCCCAGCATTTT. This sequence joins TRBV5-7 and TRBJ1-5; D is ambiguous. TRBV5-7 is noted as an ORF with a role that remains uncertain. The germline V and J ends were trimmed by 2 bases and 10 bases, with 16 bases remaining between them. The CDR3 has 14 residues.

This chain uses TRBV7-9 with TRBJ2-7; D is possibly TRBD1 (5 bases). Germline assignment: CDR1 SEHNR and CDR2 FQNEAQ (reference sequence). The CDR3 length is 13 residues. Trimming took 8 bases from V and 2 from J, leaving 13 bases between them. DNA for the CDR3: TGTGCCAGCGGCCCAGGGTCCCCCTACGAGCAGTACTTC. It yields the protein CASGPGSPYEQYF.

This clonotype was detected a few times. The rearrangement joins TRBV14 to TRBJ2-3; D uncertain. Trimming cost V 3 bases and J 0 bases, with 16 bases left between them. The germline gives CDR1 SGHDN, CDR2 FVKESK. The CDR3 runs 17 residues. The CDR3: CASSHPSVSRSTDTQYF. The CDR3 coding sequence is TGTGCCAGCAGCCACCCTTCGGTCAGCCGCAGCACAGATACGCAGTATTTT. The entire variable domain, with the rest obtained from reference TRBV14 and TRBJ2-3, is as follows: EAGVTQFPSHSVIEKGQTVTLRCDPISGHDNLYWYRRVMGKEIKFLLHFVKESKQDESGMPNNRFLAERTGGTYSTLKVQPAELEDSGVYFCASSHPSVSRSTDTQYFGPGTRLTVL.

This clonotype was found a few times. This sequence joins TRBV27 and TRBJ2-7; 9 bases line up with TRBD1. The CDR3 extends over 15 amino acids. Germline V CDR1 and CDR2: MNHEY, SMNVEV (reference sequence). The V gene end was trimmed by 3 bases and the J gene end by 1 base; junction bases not matched to a gene: 4. The CDR3 sequence: CASSFIGTGSYEQYF. The CDR3, as DNA: TGTGCCAGCAGTTTTATCGGGACAGGGTCCTACGAGCAGTACTTC.

The genes are TRBV2 and TRBJ2-3, with 9 bases identical to TRBD2. The CDR3 contains 15 residues. With V trimmed by 3 bases and J by 4 bases, 5 bases remained unmatched. Looked up from germline, CDR1 is SNHLY and CDR2 is FYNNEI. CDR3 in amino acids: CASSEREGPPDTQYF. CDR3 nucleotides: TGTGCCAGCAGTGAGCGGGAGGGCCCCCCAGATACGCAGTATTTT.

The chain uses TRBV5-1 and TRBJ2-6; D not certain. This CDR3 is 15 amino acids long. V was clipped by 1 base and J by 0 bases, with 5 bases between them. Per the germline V gene, CDR1 is SGHRS and CDR2 is YFSETQ. This chain's CDR3 is CASSLMLSGANVLTF. CDR3 DNA sequence: TGCGCCAGCAGCTTGATGCTCTCTGGGGCCAACGTCCTGACTTTC. The whole variable domain, remainder taken from reference TRBV5-1 and TRBJ2-6, is KAGVTQTPRYLIKTRGQQVTLSCSPISGHRSVSWYQQTPGQGLQFLFEYFSETQRNKGNFPGRFSGRQFSNSRSEMNVSTLELGDSALYLCASSLMLSGANVLTFGAGSRLTVL.

Only a few counts were recorded for this clonotype. The J gene is TRBJ2-7, the V gene TRBV13; 9 nucleotides agree with TRBD2. The CDR3 totals 16 residues. V lost 3 bases to trimming and J lost 4 bases; unmatched junction nucleotides: 10. Germline CDR1 PRHDT, CDR2 FYEKMQ (reference sequence). The CDR3 DNA sequence: TGTGCCAGCAGCTTTCTTAGCGGGAGAGATCGGTACGAGCAGTACTTC. Its translation is CASSFLSGRDRYEQYF.

This CDR3 is CASSLAVPGQGGNTEAFF. CDR3 sequence (DNA): TGTGCCAGCAGCTTAGCCGTCCCGGGACAGGGGGGGAACACTGAAGCTTTCTTT. The V call is TRBV7-6, the J call TRBJ1-1; 11 nucleotides agree with TRBD1. Trimming took 0 bases from V and 1 from J; bases not matched to a gene: 7. This CDR3 contains 18 residues. Germline CDR1 reads SGHVS; CDR2 reads FNYEAQ.

This clonotype was counted at least ten times. This chain connects TRBV5-1 to TRBJ2-7; 9 nucleotides agree with TRBD1. V lost 3 bases, J lost 4 bases, and 8 bases stayed unmatched. The germline CDR1 and CDR2 sequences are SGHRS and YFSETQ. The CDR3 is made up of 15 amino acids. The CDR3 loop reads CASSSRPDRGYEQYF. CDR3 nucleotides: TGCGCCAGCAGCTCGCGGCCGGACAGGGGATACGAGCAGTACTTC.

The chain carries TRBV18 and TRBJ1-3; unclear D gene. CDR1 is KGHSH and CDR2 is LQKENI in the germline V gene. The CDR3 covers 12 residues. Trimming cost V 6 bases and J 7 bases, with 10 bases left between them. This chain's CDR3 is CASSPGSNTIYF. CDR3 nucleotide sequence: TGTGCCAGCTCTCCCGGCAGTAACACCATATATTTT.

This clonotype appeared many times. This rearrangement joins TRBV6-5 to TRBJ2-2; 7 nucleotides match TRBD2. This CDR3 has 17 amino acids. Losses at the gene ends were 2 bases for V and 1 base for J; bases not matched to a gene: 7. Germline V lookup: CDR1 MNHEY, CDR2 SVGAGI. The CDR3 is CASSYGEPGGNTGELFF. CDR3 bases: TGTGCCAGCAGTTACGGAGAACCGGGAGGGAACACCGGGGAGCTGTTTTTT.

This clonotype was seen more than once but under ten times. CDR3 sequence reads: CASAIGSGELFF. In nucleotides, the CDR3 is TGTGCTAGTGCCATCGGGTCCGGGGAGCTGTTTTTT. V is TRBV12-5 and J is TRBJ2-2; D is undetermined. Germline CDR1 and CDR2: LGHNT and FRNRAP. The ends were cut back, 7 bases at V and 6 bases at J, with 9 bases in the middle. The CDR3 is 12 amino acids.